Below, 12 T cell receptor beta chains from the same sample are listed, as sequenced in a study of blood T cell repertoires in COVID-19 (dated by TCRdb to 2020 to 2021). The library was produced with the immunoSEQ multiplex PCR assay. TCRdb mirrors the immuneACCESS table, restricted to in-frame sequences. Some clones are absent from its copies; in checked studies, under half trace to an unresolved V gene, and the reason for the others is unknown. The sample table shows roughly 45,000 clones, and roughly 87% are seen once. The ten biggest clones cover 15% to 17% of the sample. The sample taken for sequencing was peripheral blood. These receptors all stem from a man in his 60s with active COVID-19.

The gene calls are TRBV11-2 and TRBJ2-1; possibly TRBD2 for D (6 bases). V lost 1 base, J lost 6 bases, and 7 bases lay in between. The CDR3 contains 13 residues. Germline values: CDR1 SGHAT, CDR2 FQNNGV. The CDR3 loop is CASSLVGGNEQFF. The CDR3 region has the DNA TGTGCCAGCAGCTTAGTGGGGGGCAATGAGCAGTTCTTC.

This clone has a handful of counts. The chain recombines TRBV5-5 with TRBJ1-3, with 7 bases fitting TRBD1. Germline assignment: CDR1 SGHKS and CDR2 YYEKEE (reference sequence). CDR3 length: 15 amino acids. V was pared by 4 bases and J by 4 bases, with 8 bases of the junction left unmatched. The CDR3 is CASSRDRESGNTIYF. The CDR3 DNA reads TGTGCCAGCAGCCGAGACAGGGAGTCCGGAAACACCATATATTTT.

The rearrangement joins TRBV7-8 to TRBJ1-2, with 11 positions matching TRBD1. The CDR3 totals 15 residues. CDR1 and CDR2 (germline): SGHVS, FQNEAQ. Trimming cost V 5 bases and J 3 bases; bases outside gene matches: 5. CDR3 residues: CASSVGTGGDYGYTF. The CDR3 DNA reads TGTGCCAGCAGCGTCGGGACAGGGGGAGACTATGGCTACACCTTC.

CDR3 region: CASSARGIDTQYF. CDR3 DNA: TGTGCCAGCAGTGCCAGGGGTATAGATACGCAGTATTTT. The rearrangement joins TRBV3-1 (or the pseudogene TRBV3-2) to TRBJ2-3; D is possibly TRBD1 (6 bases). Trimming took off 6 bases at V and 5 bases at J, with 12 bases between the two ends. CDR3 length equals 13 residues. From germline, CDR1 is LGHDT and CDR2 YNNKEL (reference sequence).

The V and J genes are TRBV28 and TRBJ2-7; TRBD2 aligns across 14 bases. Trimming cost V 7 bases and J 6 bases; bases outside gene matches: 5. This CDR3 region has 14 residues. Germline V lookup: CDR1 MDHEN, CDR2 SYDVKM. The CDR3 nucleotides read TGTGCCAGCAAGGGACTAGCGGGAGTTAGCGAGCAGTACTTC. Translation gives CASKGLAGVSEQYF.

The rearrangement links TRBV27 to TRBJ2-1, with 11 nucleotides matching TRBD2. CDR3 length: 15 residues. Trimming at V came to 5 bases and at J to 8 bases, leaving 8 bases not matched to a gene. Looked up from germline, CDR1 is MNHEY and CDR2 is SMNVEV (reference sequence). Here the CDR3 reads CASSLLAGGRDEQFF. The CDR3 region has the DNA TGTGCCAGCAGTCTATTAGCGGGGGGGCGGGATGAGCAGTTCTTC.

The table lists this clone with a few counts. The CDR3 sequence is CASSFQAGGTDTQYF. The DNA for the CDR3 is TGTGCCAGCAGCTTCCAAGCAGGGGGTACAGATACGCAGTATTTT. The chain couples TRBV5-4 to TRBJ2-3; 7 positions agree with TRBD1. Germline V lookup: CDR1 SGHNT, CDR2 YYREEE (reference sequence). The junction had 6 bases not matched to a gene; V was cut back by 2 bases and J by 3 bases. This CDR3 is 15 amino acids long.

The rearrangement links TRBV7-9 to TRBJ2-1; D call uncertain. CDR3 size: 14 residues. The V end was cut by 1 base, the J end by 6 bases, with 10 bases between. CDR1 SEHNR and CDR2 FQNEAQ come from the germline V gene (reference sequence). The CDR3 spells CASSLERRANEQFF. Here the CDR3 DNA reads TGTGCCAGCAGCTTAGAGCGCCGAGCCAATGAGCAGTTCTTC. The complete variable domain, with remaining parts taken from reference TRBV7-9 and TRBJ2-1, reads DTGVSQNPRHKITKRGQNVTFRCDPISEHNRLYWYRQTLGQGPEFLTYFQNEAQLEKSRLLSDRFSAERPKGSFSTLEIQRTEQGDSAMYLCASSLERRANEQFFGPGTRLTVL.

The CDR3 coding sequence is TGTGCCAGCAGTGCCTTGGGCGGACTTTACGAGCAGTACTTC. Its protein product is CASSALGGLYEQYF. The rearrangement links TRBV2 to TRBJ2-7, with D possibly being TRBD2 (5 bases). V was cut by 4 bases and J by 4 bases, with 14 bases left in between. CDR1 and CDR2 (germline): SNHLY, FYNNEI. The CDR3 runs 14 residues. The full variable domain, with the rest looked up from reference TRBV2 and TRBJ2-7, is EPEVTQTPSHQVTQMGQEVILRCVPISNHLYFYWYRQILGQKVEFLVSFYNNEISEKSEIFDDQFSVERPDGSNFTLKIRSTKLEDSAMYFCASSALGGLYEQYFGPGTRLTVT.

This sequence joins TRBV5-5 and TRBJ2-7; TRBD2 might be the D (6 bases). Per germline, CDR1 SGHKS and CDR2 YYEKEE (reference sequence). The CDR3 is 15 residues long. The V end was cut by 3 bases, the J end by 0 bases, with 13 bases between. For the CDR3, the DNA is TGTGCCAGCAGCTGGGATAGCGGCAGCTCCTACGAGCAGTACTTC. It encodes CASSWDSGSSYEQYF. Combining the CDR3 with reference TRBV5-5 and TRBJ2-7 gives the whole variable domain DAGVTQSPTHLIKTRGQQVTLRCSPISGHKSVSWYQQVLGQGPQFIFQYYEKEERGRGNFPDRFSARQFPNYSSELNVNALLLGDSALYLCASSWDSGSSYEQYFGPGTRLTVT.

This chain uses TRBV5-5 with TRBJ2-3, with D uncertain. The germline CDR1 and CDR2 sequences are SGHKS and YYEKEE (reference sequence). The CDR3 spans 13 residues. Trimming removed 1 base from V and 4 bases from J, with 7 bases in between. Written as DNA, the CDR3 is TGTGCCAGCAGCTTGCCAGGCCCAGATACGCAGTATTTT. Amino acid sequence: CASSLPGPDTQYF.

This chain connects TRBV6-6 to TRBJ2-7; a weak D match, TRBD2 (6 bases). CDR1 and CDR2 (germline): MNHNY, SVGAGI (reference sequence). The V end lost 8 bases, the J end lost 6 bases, and 14 bases lay between the germline ends. The CDR3 contains 12 residues. The CDR3 loop reads CASSASEGEQYF. CDR3 sequence (DNA): TGTGCCAGCTCGGCTAGCGAAGGCGAGCAGTACTTC.